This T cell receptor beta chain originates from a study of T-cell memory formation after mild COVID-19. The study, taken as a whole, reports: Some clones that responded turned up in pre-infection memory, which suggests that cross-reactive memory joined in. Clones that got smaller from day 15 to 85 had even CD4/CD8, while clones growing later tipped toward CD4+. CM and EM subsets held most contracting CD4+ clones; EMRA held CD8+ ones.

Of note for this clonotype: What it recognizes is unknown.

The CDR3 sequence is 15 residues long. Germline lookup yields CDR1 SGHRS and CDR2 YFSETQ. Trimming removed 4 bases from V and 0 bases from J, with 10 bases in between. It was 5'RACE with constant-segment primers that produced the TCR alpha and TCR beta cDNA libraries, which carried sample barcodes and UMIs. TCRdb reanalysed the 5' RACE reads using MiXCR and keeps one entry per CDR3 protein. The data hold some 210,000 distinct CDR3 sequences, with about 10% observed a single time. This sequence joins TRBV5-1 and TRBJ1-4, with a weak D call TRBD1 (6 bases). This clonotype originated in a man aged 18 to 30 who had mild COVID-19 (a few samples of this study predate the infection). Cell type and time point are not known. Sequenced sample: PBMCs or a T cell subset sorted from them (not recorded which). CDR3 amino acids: CASSEGGATNEKLFF. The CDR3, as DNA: TGCGCCAGCAGCGAGGGGGGAGCAACTAATGAAAAACTGTTTTTT. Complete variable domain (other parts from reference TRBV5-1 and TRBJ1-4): KAGVTQTPRYLIKTRGQQVTLSCSPISGHRSVSWYQQTPGQGLQFLFEYFSETQRNKGNFPGRFSGRQFSNSRSEMNVSTLELGDSALYLCASSEGGATNEKLFFGSGTQLSVL.